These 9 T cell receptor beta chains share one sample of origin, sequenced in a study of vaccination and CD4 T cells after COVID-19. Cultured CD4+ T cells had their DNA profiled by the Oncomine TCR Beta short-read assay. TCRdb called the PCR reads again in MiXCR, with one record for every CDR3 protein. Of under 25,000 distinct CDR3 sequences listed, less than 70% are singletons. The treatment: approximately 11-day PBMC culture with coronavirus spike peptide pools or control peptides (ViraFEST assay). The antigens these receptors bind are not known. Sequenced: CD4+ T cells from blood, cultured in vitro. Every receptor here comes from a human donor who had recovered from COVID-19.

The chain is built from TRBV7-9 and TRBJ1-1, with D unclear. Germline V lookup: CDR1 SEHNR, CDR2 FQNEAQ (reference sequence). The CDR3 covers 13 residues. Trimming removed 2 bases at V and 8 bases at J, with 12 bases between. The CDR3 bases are TGTGCCAGCAGCTTAACAAATTCCCGAGAAGCTTTCTTT. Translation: CASSLTNSREAFF.

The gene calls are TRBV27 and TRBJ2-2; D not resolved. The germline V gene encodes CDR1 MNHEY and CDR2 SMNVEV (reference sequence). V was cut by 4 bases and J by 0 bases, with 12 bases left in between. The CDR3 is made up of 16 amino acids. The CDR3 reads CASSYFGQPNTGELFF. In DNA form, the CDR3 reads TGTGCCAGCAGTTATTTCGGGCAGCCGAACACCGGGGAGCTGTTTTTT.

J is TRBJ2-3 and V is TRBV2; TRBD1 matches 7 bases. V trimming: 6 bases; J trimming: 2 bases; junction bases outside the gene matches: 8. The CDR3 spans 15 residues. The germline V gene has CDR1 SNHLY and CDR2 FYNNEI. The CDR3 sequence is CASSTPGQPTDTQYF. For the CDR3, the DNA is TGTGCCAGCAGCACCCCGGGACAGCCCACAGATACGCAGTATTTT.

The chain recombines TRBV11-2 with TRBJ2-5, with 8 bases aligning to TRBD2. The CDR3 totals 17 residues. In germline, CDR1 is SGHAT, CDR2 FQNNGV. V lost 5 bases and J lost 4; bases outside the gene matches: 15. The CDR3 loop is CASSLPRRAGVGETQYF. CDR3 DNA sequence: TGTGCCAGCAGCCTCCCCCGAAGAGCGGGAGTGGGAGAGACCCAGTACTTC.

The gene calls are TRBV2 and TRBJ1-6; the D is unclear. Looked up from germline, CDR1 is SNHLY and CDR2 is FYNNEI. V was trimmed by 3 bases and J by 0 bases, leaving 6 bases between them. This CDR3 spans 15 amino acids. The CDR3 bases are TGTGCCAGCAGTGAGGCGAGCTCCTATAATTCACCCCTCCACTTT. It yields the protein CASSEASSYNSPLHF.

The CDR3 is CASSQTGFQETQYF. CDR3 coding DNA: TGTGCCAGCAGTCAAACAGGGTTTCAAGAGACCCAGTACTTC. The V call is TRBV11-2, the J call TRBJ2-5; D is possibly TRBD1 (6 bases). Looked up from germline, CDR1 is SGHAT and CDR2 is FQNNGV. Trimming removed 6 bases from V and 2 bases from J, with 13 bases in between. The CDR3 extends over 14 amino acids.

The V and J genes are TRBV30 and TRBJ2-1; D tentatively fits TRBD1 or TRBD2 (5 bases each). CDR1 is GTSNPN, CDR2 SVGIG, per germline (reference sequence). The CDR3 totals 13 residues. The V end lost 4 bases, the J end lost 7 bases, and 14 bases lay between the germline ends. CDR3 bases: TGTGCCTGGATATCAGGGACGCAGAATGAGCAGTTCTTC. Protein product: CAWISGTQNEQFF.

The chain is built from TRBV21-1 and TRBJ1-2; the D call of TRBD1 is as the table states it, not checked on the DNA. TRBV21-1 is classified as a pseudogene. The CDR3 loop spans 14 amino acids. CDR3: CASSMRRGTGGYTF. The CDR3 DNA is TGTGCCAGCAGCATGCGCCGGGGAACCGGGGGCTACACCTTC.

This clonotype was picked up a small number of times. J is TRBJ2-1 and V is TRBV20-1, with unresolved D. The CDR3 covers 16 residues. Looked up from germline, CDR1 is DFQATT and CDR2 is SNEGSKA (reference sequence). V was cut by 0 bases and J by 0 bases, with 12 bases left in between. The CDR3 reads CSARDPASHSYNEQFF. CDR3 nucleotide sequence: TGCAGTGCTAGAGATCCAGCCTCTCACTCCTACAATGAGCAGTTCTTC.